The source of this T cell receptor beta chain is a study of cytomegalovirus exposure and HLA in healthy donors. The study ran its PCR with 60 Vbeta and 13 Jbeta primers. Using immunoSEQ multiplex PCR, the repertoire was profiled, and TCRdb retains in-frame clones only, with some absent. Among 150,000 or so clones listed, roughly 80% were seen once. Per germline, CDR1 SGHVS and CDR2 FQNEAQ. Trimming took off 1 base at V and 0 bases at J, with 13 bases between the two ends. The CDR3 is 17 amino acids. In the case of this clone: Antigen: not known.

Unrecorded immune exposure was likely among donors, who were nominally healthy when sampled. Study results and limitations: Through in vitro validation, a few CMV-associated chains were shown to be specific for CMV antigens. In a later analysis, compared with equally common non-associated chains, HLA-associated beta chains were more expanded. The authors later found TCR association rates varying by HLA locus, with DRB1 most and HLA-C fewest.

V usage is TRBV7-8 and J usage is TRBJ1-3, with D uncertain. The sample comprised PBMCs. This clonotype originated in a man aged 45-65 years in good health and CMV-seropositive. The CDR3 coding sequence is TGTGCCAGCAGCTTAGACCTAGTAGGGAGCTCTGGAAACACCATATATTTT. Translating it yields CASSLDLVGSSGNTIYF.